The 12 T cell receptor beta chains below were found in one sample sequenced in a study of T cell repertoires in cytomegalovirus infection. Each CDR3 protein gets one entry after TCRdb re-called the reads with MiXCR. Of 400,000 to 550,000 distinct CDR3 sequences in the sample, about 10% were seen once. The source material was PBMCs. These receptors were taken from a human donor in good health (CMV status not recorded). Some clones in this sample may be carry-over from other donors' samples.

This clonotype was counted ten times or more. The chain employs TRBV20-1 and TRBJ2-7, with 10 nucleotides matching TRBD1. The CDR3 contains 14 residues. CDR1 is DFQATT and CDR2 is SNEGSKA in the germline V gene (reference sequence). Trimming removed 3 bases from V and 2 bases from J; junction bases left unmatched: 4. The CDR3 loop reads CSARGQGLTYEQYF. CDR3 nucleotides: TGCAGTGCTAGGGGACAGGGGTTGACCTACGAGCAGTACTTC.

This clonotype showed up many times. The CDR3 spells CASSPYTGNEGSNEKLFF. DNA for the CDR3: TGTGCCAGCAGCCCATATACCGGGAACGAGGGCTCTAATGAAAAACTGTTTTTT. The chain couples TRBV7-2 to TRBJ1-4; D unclear. V lost 5 bases to trimming and J lost 3 bases, with 22 bases between them. Per the germline V gene, CDR1 is SGHTA and CDR2 is FQGNSA. The CDR3 is made up of 18 amino acids.

This clonotype appeared many times. The CDR3 DNA is TGTGCCAGCAGCCCCCCGGGGTTTGGCACTGAAGCTTTCTTT. Translating gives CASSPPGFGTEAFF. The chain links TRBV12-3 or TRBV12-4 to TRBJ1-1; D unresolved. Trimming pared 6 bases from V and 4 bases from J, leaving 15 bases between. The CDR3 length is 14 residues.

The CDR3, as DNA: TGTGCCAGCAAGGGGGACAGCTCCTACGAGCAGTACTTC. Translation: CASKGDSSYEQYF. The chain employs TRBV2 and TRBJ2-7; the match to TRBD1 covers 7 bases. In germline, CDR1 is SNHLY, CDR2 FYNNEI. With V trimmed by 7 bases and J by 0 bases, 3 bases remained unmatched. This CDR3 is 13 amino acids long.

At least ten counts were recorded for this clonotype. The rearrangement links TRBV28 to TRBJ1-1, with D possibly matching TRBD1 (6 bases). Germline values: CDR1 MDHEN, CDR2 SYDVKM. The CDR3 is 15 amino acids. Trimming shortened V by 7 bases and J by 2 bases, and 17 bases separated the two germline ends. The CDR3 DNA follows: TGTGCCAGCATTTTCCGGGGGCCCGGAAACACTGAAGCTTTCTTT. Translating it yields CASIFRGPGNTEAFF.

A word on this clonotype: A read error may explain this, as a much larger clone is one base away. Here the CDR3 omits its conserved ending phenylalanine or tryptophan, so a read error is the likely source. This chain links TRBV29-1 with TRBJ2-7, with 9 nucleotides matching TRBD2. The CDR3 contains 14 residues. Per germline, CDR1 SQVTM and CDR2 ANQGSEA. The V gene end was trimmed by 3 bases and the J gene end by 3 bases; junction bases not matched to a gene: 6. CDR3 amino acids: CSVEGGREGYEQYS. DNA for the CDR3: TGCAGCGTTGAGGGGGGGCGGGAGGGCTACGAGCAGTACTCC.

The chain uses TRBV27 and TRBJ1-5; 8 bases are a match to TRBD1. Looked up from germline, CDR1 is MNHEY and CDR2 is SMNVEV (reference sequence). The CDR3 spans 16 residues. J was trimmed by 2 bases and V by 3 bases; bases with no gene match: 6. The CDR3 DNA sequence: TGTGCCAGCAGTTTGACAGGGGCGATCGGCAATCAGCCCCAGCATTTT. Protein product: CASSLTGAIGNQPQHF.

The gene calls are TRBV28 and TRBJ2-5; 10 bases match TRBD2. V shed 5 bases, J shed 6 bases, and the junction held 12 bases outside the gene matches. The germline gives CDR1 MDHEN, CDR2 SYDVKM. The CDR3 loop spans 16 amino acids. The CDR3 here is CASSPPPSGSWQTQYF. The CDR3 DNA sequence: TGTGCCAGCAGTCCTCCCCCTAGCGGGAGCTGGCAGACCCAGTACTTC.

This clonotype was seen a few times. This sequence joins TRBV3-1 and TRBJ1-2; 8 nucleotides match TRBD1. In germline, CDR1 is LGHDT, CDR2 YNNKEL (reference sequence). The V segment lost 1 base and the J segment 7 bases; nucleotides outside the gene matches: 8. CDR3 length: 15 amino acids. The CDR3 DNA follows: TGTGCCAGCAGCCAAGGCGCGACAGGGGATGGTGGCTACACCTTC. This codes for CASSQGATGDGGYTF.

This clonotype was counted at least ten times. The rearrangement links TRBV14 to TRBJ2-5; no firm D call. CDR3 length: 12 amino acids. V lost 3 bases and J 1 base, leaving 3 bases between the germline ends. From germline, CDR1 is SGHDN and CDR2 FVKESK. This CDR3 reads CASSHFQETQYF. CDR3 nucleotide sequence: TGTGCCAGCAGCCACTTCCAAGAGACCCAGTACTTC. The full variable domain, its missing parts supplied by reference TRBV14 and TRBJ2-5, is EAGVTQFPSHSVIEKGQTVTLRCDPISGHDNLYWYRRVMGKEIKFLLHFVKESKQDESGMPNNRFLAERTGGTYSTLKVQPAELEDSGVYFCASSHFQETQYFGPGTRLLVL.

This clonotype was seen many times. This chain connects TRBV2 to TRBJ2-1, with 9 bases matching TRBD2. Germline CDR1 is SNHLY and CDR2 is FYNNEI. The CDR3 runs 14 residues. The trim removed 7 bases at V and 6 bases at J, leaving 7 bases unmatched. The CDR3 DNA reads TGTGCCAGCAAGGAGCTAGCGGGGATCAATGAGCAGTTCTTC. It yields the protein CASKELAGINEQFF. The variable domain in full, with the rest retrieved from reference TRBV2 and TRBJ2-1, is EPEVTQTPSHQVTQMGQEVILRCVPISNHLYFYWYRQILGQKVEFLVSFYNNEISEKSEIFDDQFSVERPDGSNFTLKIRSTKLEDSAMYFCASKELAGINEQFFGPGTRLTVL.

V is TRBV29-1 and J is TRBJ2-2; 8 bases agree with TRBD1. The junction had 3 bases not matched to a gene; V was cut back by 6 bases and J by 0 bases. The CDR3 spans 14 residues. In germline, CDR1 is SQVTM, CDR2 ANQGSEA. Written as DNA, the CDR3 is TGCAGCGTCGGACAGGGCGCGAACACCGGGGAGCTGTTTTTT. Amino acids: CSVGQGANTGELFF.